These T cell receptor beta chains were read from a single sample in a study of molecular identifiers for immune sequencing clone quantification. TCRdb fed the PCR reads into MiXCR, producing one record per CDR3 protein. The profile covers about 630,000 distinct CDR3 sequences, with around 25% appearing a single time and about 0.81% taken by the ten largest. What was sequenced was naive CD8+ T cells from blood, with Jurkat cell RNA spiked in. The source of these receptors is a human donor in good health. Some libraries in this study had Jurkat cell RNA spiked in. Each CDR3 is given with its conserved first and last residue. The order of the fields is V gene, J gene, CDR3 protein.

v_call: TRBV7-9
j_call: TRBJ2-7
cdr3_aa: CASSLGVGSNYEQYF

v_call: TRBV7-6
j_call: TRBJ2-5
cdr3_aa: CASSLARGAREPQYF

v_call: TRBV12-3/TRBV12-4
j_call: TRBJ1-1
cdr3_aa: CASSTGPAAFF

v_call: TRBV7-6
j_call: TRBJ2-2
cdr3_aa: CASSPRQAGGPVSGELFF

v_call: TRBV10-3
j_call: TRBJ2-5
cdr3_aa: CAISEEVLGGGIQETQYF

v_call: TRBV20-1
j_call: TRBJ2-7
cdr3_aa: CSARDLWNSGLKNYEQYF

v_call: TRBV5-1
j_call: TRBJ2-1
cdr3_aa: CASSANAGAGAYNEQFF

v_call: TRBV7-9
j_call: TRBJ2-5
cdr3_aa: CASSLGSMVQYF

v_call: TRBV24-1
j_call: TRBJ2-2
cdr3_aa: CATSDLDEAGELFF

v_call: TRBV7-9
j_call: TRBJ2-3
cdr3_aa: CASSFLRDYTDTQYF

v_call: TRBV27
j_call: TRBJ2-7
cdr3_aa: CASSFPGRAHEQYF

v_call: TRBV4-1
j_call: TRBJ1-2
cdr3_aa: CASSQETSNYGYTF

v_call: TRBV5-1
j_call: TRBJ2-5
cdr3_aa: CASRDRRETQYF